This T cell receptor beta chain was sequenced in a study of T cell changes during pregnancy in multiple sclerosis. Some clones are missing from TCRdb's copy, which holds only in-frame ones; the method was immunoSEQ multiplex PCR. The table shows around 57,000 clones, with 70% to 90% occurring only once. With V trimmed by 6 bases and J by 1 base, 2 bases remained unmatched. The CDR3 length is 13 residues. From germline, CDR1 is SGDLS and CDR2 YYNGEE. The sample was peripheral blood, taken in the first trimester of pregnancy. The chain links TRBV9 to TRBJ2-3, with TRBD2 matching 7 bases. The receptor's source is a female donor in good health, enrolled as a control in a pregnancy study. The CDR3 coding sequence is TGTGCCAGCAACCGGGGGGGCACAGATACGCAGTATTTT. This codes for CASNRGGTDTQYF.